This passage covers 24 T cell receptor beta chains from one sample sequenced in a study of blood T cell repertoires in COVID-19. Repertoires were generated with immunoSEQ multiplex PCR, while TCRdb's copy carries only in-frame clones and drops some. Of just over 25,000 clones listed, approximately 86% are singletons. Sequencing was carried out using peripheral blood. The source is a man aged 65 to 79 with acute or convalescent COVID-19.

The V call is TRBV7-2, the J call TRBJ1-2, with no clear D. The CDR3 contains 15 residues. Trimming shortened V by 3 bases and J by 5 bases, and 16 bases separated the two germline ends. Germline V gene lookup returns CDR1 SGHTA and CDR2 FQGNSA. CDR3 sequence reads: CASSLDPNTGYGYTF. CDR3 nucleotides: TGTGCCAGCAGCTTGGACCCCAATACGGGGTATGGCTACACCTTC.

The chain carries TRBV18 and TRBJ1-2; 8 nucleotides agree with TRBD1. The CDR3 is 14 residues long. The V segment lost 3 bases and the J segment 7 bases; nucleotides outside the gene matches: 7. Germline assignment: CDR1 KGHSH and CDR2 LQKENI. CDR3 sequence: CASSPNGRGPGYTF. In DNA, the CDR3 is TGTGCCAGCTCACCTAATGGCAGGGGGCCTGGCTACACCTTC.

The chain joins TRBV6-4 to TRBJ2-4; 9 nucleotides match TRBD1. This CDR3 is 18 amino acids long. Trimming at V came to 7 bases and at J to 3 bases, leaving 16 bases not matched to a gene. CDR1 is MRHNA and CDR2 is SNTAGT in the germline V gene. Written as DNA, the CDR3 is TGTGCCAGCATCGGACAGGGGATAGTGGGTTTGGGCAAAAACATTCAGTACTTC. Translated: CASIGQGIVGLGKNIQYF.

The chain recombines TRBV7-3 with TRBJ2-1, with 8 bases matching TRBD2. Germline V gene data show CDR1 as SGHTA and CDR2 as FQGTGA. The CDR3 consists of 15 residues. The junction had 2 bases not matched to a gene; V was cut back by 1 base and J by 3 bases. CDR3: CASSLMGLDYNEQFF. CDR3 bases: TGTGCCAGCAGCTTAATGGGACTAGACTACAATGAGCAGTTCTTC.

The V and J genes are TRBV3-1 (or the pseudogene TRBV3-2) and TRBJ2-5; 11 bases match TRBD2. The CDR3 totals 21 residues. The germline V gene encodes CDR1 LGHDT and CDR2 YNNKEL (reference sequence). V lost 0 bases, J lost 5 bases, and 20 bases stayed unmatched. The CDR3 reads CASSQDTVFLLAGGHIETQYF. Written as DNA, the CDR3 is TGTGCCAGCAGCCAAGATACCGTATTTCTTCTAGCGGGAGGACACATTGAGACCCAGTACTTC.

The V gene is TRBV7-2, the J gene TRBJ2-2; D is possibly TRBD1 (6 bases). The CDR3 sequence is 15 residues long. The V gene lost 4 bases and the J gene lost 4 bases, with 13 bases spanning the gap. Germline loops: CDR1 SGHTA, CDR2 FQGNSA. CDR3 sequence: CASSSTGYSTGELFF. The CDR3 nucleotides are TGTGCCAGCAGCTCTACAGGGTATAGCACCGGGGAGCTGTTTTTT.

V is TRBV4-3 and J is TRBJ2-1; tentative D call: TRBD1 (6 bases). The CDR3 extends over 16 amino acids. The ends were cut back, 1 base at V and 3 bases at J, with 13 bases in the middle. In germline, CDR1 is LGHNA, CDR2 YSLEER. The CDR3 DNA reads as TGCGCCAGCAGCCAAGTTTACAGGGAAAGCTACAATGAGCAGTTCTTC. Its protein product is CASSQVYRESYNEQFF.

Only a few counts were recorded for this clone. The chain is built from TRBV27 and TRBJ1-1, with D perhaps TRBD1 (6 bases). V was shortened by 4 bases and J by 3 bases, with 15 bases between the two germline ends. The CDR3 is 15 amino acids. Germline CDR1 MNHEY, CDR2 SMNVEV (reference sequence). The CDR3 bases are TGTGCCAGCAGTTCGGGCGGGGGGGGCTACACTGAAGCTTTCTTT. This encodes CASSSGGGGYTEAFF.

This clone was seen just once. The V and J genes are TRBV11-3 and TRBJ2-3; tentative D call: TRBD2 (5 bases). V lost 6 bases and J lost 6, with 13 bases in between. Germline CDR1 and CDR2: SGHNT and YENEEA. The CDR3 length is 13 residues. The chain's CDR3 is CASSYNGVDTQYF. As DNA, the CDR3 is TGTGCCAGCAGTTATAACGGGGTGGATACGCAGTATTTT.

A note on this clone: The sample contains more than one DNA sequence encoding this CDR3. The rearrangement uses TRBV7-2 and TRBJ2-7; D perhaps matches TRBD1 (5 bases). Per the germline V gene, CDR1 is SGHTA and CDR2 is FQGNSA. CDR3 length: 14 residues. V was cut by 3 bases and J by 3 bases, with 12 bases left in between. CDR3 residues: CASSFQGGDYEQYF. CDR3 coding DNA: TGTGCCAGCAGCTTTCAGGGTGGGGACTACGAGCAGTACTTC.

The genes are TRBV2 and TRBJ2-7; 11 nucleotides agree with TRBD2. CDR1 is SNHLY and CDR2 is FYNNEI in the germline V gene. J lost 4 bases, V lost 9 bases, and 8 bases had no gene match. The CDR3 is made up of 14 amino acids. DNA of the CDR3: TGTGCCAGGGGGGGGACTAGCGGAGGATACGAGCAGTACTTC. This translates into CARGGTSGGYEQYF.

This clone was seen more than once but under ten times. The V gene is TRBV5-5, the J gene TRBJ1-1; 8 nucleotides match TRBD1. The V and J ends lost 0 bases and 11 bases, in that order; junction bases with no gene match: 15. Germline values: CDR1 SGHKS, CDR2 YYEKEE (reference sequence). The CDR3 spans 16 residues. The CDR3 spells CASSLERSAGGHTAFF. The CDR3 bases are TGTGCCAGCAGCTTGGAAAGGTCGGCAGGGGGCCACACGGCTTTCTTT.

V usage is TRBV7-6 and J usage is TRBJ1-4; TRBD1 is a possible D gene (5 bases). This CDR3 spans 13 amino acids. CDR1 is SGHVS and CDR2 is FNYEAQ in the germline V gene. Trimming took 5 bases from V and 7 from J, leaving 11 bases between them. CDR3 loop: CASSVRQTEKLFF. The CDR3 DNA reads TGTGCCAGCAGCGTCCGACAGACTGAAAAACTGTTTTTT.

The chain is built from TRBV20-1 and TRBJ2-1, with D maybe TRBD2 (6 bases). The germline V gene has CDR1 DFQATT and CDR2 SNEGSKA (reference sequence). The CDR3 contains 15 residues. V lost 4 bases and J 4 bases, leaving 17 bases between the germline ends. CDR3 sequence reads: CSATESGFPYNEQFF. The CDR3 DNA reads TGCAGTGCTACTGAAAGCGGGTTCCCTTACAATGAGCAGTTCTTC.

The chain couples TRBV7-3 to TRBJ2-2; 9 nucleotides align to TRBD1. CDR1 and CDR2 (germline): SGHTA, FQGTGA. Trimming took 8 bases from V and 6 from J; bases not matched to a gene: 7. The CDR3 runs 14 residues. CDR3 coding DNA: TGTGCCAGCCAACAGGGGGCGCGGGCCGGGGAGCTGTTTTTT. Translating it yields CASQQGARAGELFF. Looking up the rest from reference TRBV7-3 and TRBJ2-2 gives the full variable domain: GAGVSQTPSNKVTEKGKYVELRCDPISGHTALYWYRQSLGQGPEFLIYFQGTGAADDSGLPNDRFFAVRPEGSVSTLKIQRTERGDSAVYLCASQQGARAGELFFGEGSRLTVL.

The chain has TRBV19 and TRBJ2-6; 12 bases are shared with TRBD1. Germline assignment: CDR1 LNHDA and CDR2 SQIVND (reference sequence). The CDR3 spans 17 residues. Trimming cost V 4 bases and J 2 bases; bases outside gene matches: 3. This CDR3 reads CASSRGQGATGANVLTF. The CDR3 DNA sequence: TGTGCCAGTAGTAGGGGACAGGGGGCCACTGGGGCCAACGTCCTGACTTTC.

V and J are TRBV4-1 and TRBJ2-5; the match to TRBD2 covers 9 bases. CDR3 size: 19 residues. V shed 0 bases, J shed 3 bases, and the junction held 14 bases outside the gene matches. CDR1 is MGHRA, CDR2 YSYEKL, per germline. CDR3 sequence (DNA): TGCGCCAGCAGCCAAGAGAGGGGAGGGGGGACTAGCTATAAAGAGACCCAGTACTTC. Its protein is CASSQERGGGTSYKETQYF.

This clone was counted between two and nine times. Here the CDR3 reads CASSQEVGLNTEAFF. In nucleotides, the CDR3 is TGCGCCAGCAGCCAAGAGGTGGGCCTGAACACTGAAGCTTTCTTT. This chain connects TRBV4-3 to TRBJ1-1; D is unclear. Germline V lookup: CDR1 LGHNA, CDR2 YSLEER. V was trimmed by 0 bases and J by 0 bases, leaving 8 bases between them. The CDR3 covers 15 residues.

The chain has TRBV7-2 and TRBJ2-7, with 8 bases aligning to TRBD1. J was trimmed by 2 bases and V by 4 bases; bases with no gene match: 7. This CDR3 contains 15 residues. CDR1 SGHTA and CDR2 FQGNSA come from the germline V gene. In nucleotides, the CDR3 is TGTGCCAGCAGCTCAGACAGGGGTTCTACCTACGAGCAGTACTTC. Its protein product is CASSSDRGSTYEQYF.

The rearrangement joins TRBV3-1 (or the pseudogene TRBV3-2) to TRBJ1-6; D is ambiguous. Trimming pared 3 bases from V and 7 bases from J, leaving 10 bases between. Germline V lookup: CDR1 LGHDT, CDR2 YNNKEL (reference sequence). CDR3 length equals 14 residues. The CDR3 DNA sequence: TGTGCCAGCAGCCACCGGGAACGAAATTCACCCCTCCACTTT. Encoded protein: CASSHRERNSPLHF.

The CDR3 loop is CASSLTSGRDEQYF. The DNA of the CDR3 is TGTGCCAGCAGCCTAACTAGCGGGAGGGACGAGCAGTACTTC. V and J are TRBV7-9 and TRBJ2-7, with 13 nucleotides matching TRBD2. The V and J ends lost 5 bases and 5 bases, in that order; junction bases with no gene match: 3. Germline values: CDR1 SEHNR, CDR2 FQNEAQ (reference sequence). CDR3 length: 14 amino acids.

The chain employs TRBV7-2 and TRBJ1-2, with 8 bases matching TRBD1. The germline V gene has CDR1 SGHTA and CDR2 FQGNSA. The CDR3 has 15 amino acids. V trimming: 1 base; J trimming: 3 bases; junction bases outside the gene matches: 4. CDR3: CASSLGRQGHYGYTF. The CDR3 DNA sequence: TGTGCCAGCAGCTTAGGGAGACAGGGGCACTATGGCTACACCTTC.

This rearrangement joins TRBV29-1 to TRBJ1-1, with 9 bases matching TRBD1. Trimming at V came to 7 bases and at J to 7 bases, leaving 13 bases not matched to a gene. The CDR3 is 14 residues long. Germline V gene sequence: CDR1 SQVTM, CDR2 ANQGSEA. CDR3 amino acids: CSALKPTGGYEAFF. CDR3 DNA: TGCAGCGCCCTCAAGCCTACAGGGGGCTATGAAGCTTTCTTT.

The rearrangement uses TRBV7-2 and TRBJ1-5; D may be TRBD1 (6 bases). V lost 5 bases and J lost 4, with 12 bases in between. The CDR3 has 14 amino acids. The germline CDR1 and CDR2 sequences are SGHTA and FQGNSA. CDR3 nucleotides: TGTGCCAGCAGCGCAGAACAGGGTAATCAGCCCCAGCATTTT. Protein: CASSAEQGNQPQHF.